Below, 25 T cell receptor beta chains from the same sample are listed, as sequenced in a study of blood T cell repertoires in COVID-19. The protocol was immunoSEQ multiplex PCR, while the TCRdb copy is restricted to in-frame clones and leaves out a portion. This repertoire shows approximately 360,000 clones, roughly 89% found once; its top ten account for 6.5%. The sequencing sample was made of peripheral blood. These receptors all come from a man younger than 30 with active or convalescent COVID-19.

The V and J genes are TRBV28 and TRBJ1-1; 9 bases are shared with TRBD1. The CDR3 runs 15 residues. Germline V gene data show CDR1 as MDHEN and CDR2 as SYDVKM. V shed 10 bases and J 0 bases; nucleotides not matched to a gene: 9. For the CDR3, the DNA is TGTGCCATCCTAAGACAGGGGGGCATGAACACTGAAGCTTTCTTT. It encodes CAILRQGGMNTEAFF.

This sequence joins TRBV5-8 and TRBJ1-5; D possibly corresponds to TRBD1 (6 bases). The CDR3 loop spans 16 amino acids. Germline V lookup: CDR1 SGHTS, CDR2 YDEGEE. Trimming took off 4 bases at V and 2 bases at J, with 16 bases between the two ends. Here the CDR3 reads CASSPWGQGGNQPQHF. For the CDR3, the DNA is TGTGCCAGCAGCCCCTGGGGGCAGGGCGGCAATCAGCCCCAGCATTTT.

The chain is built from TRBV5-6 and TRBJ1-2; 7 bases map to TRBD1. Trimming took 0 bases from V and 3 from J; bases not matched to a gene: 5. The CDR3 covers 15 residues. Germline-derived CDR1 and CDR2 are SGHDT and YYEEEE. The chain's CDR3 is CASSLVGRGDYGYTF. Here the CDR3 DNA reads TGTGCCAGCAGCTTGGTAGGCAGGGGGGACTATGGCTACACCTTC.

The rearrangement joins TRBV7-3 to TRBJ2-2; TRBD2 aligns across 7 bases. This CDR3 spans 16 amino acids. Trimming at V came to 0 bases and at J to 7 bases, leaving 8 bases not matched to a gene. From germline, CDR1 is SGHTA and CDR2 FQGTGA. CDR3 bases: TGTGCCAGCAGCTTAACTCATGGACTAGGCGGCGGGGAGCTGTTTTTT. It codes for CASSLTHGLGGGELFF.

The rearrangement joins TRBV27 to TRBJ2-1; 11 nucleotides agree with TRBD2. The germline V gene encodes CDR1 MNHEY and CDR2 SMNVEV (reference sequence). Trimming removed 5 bases from V and 12 bases from J; junction bases left unmatched: 9. This CDR3 spans 14 amino acids. CDR3 protein: CASSRPSGGRGQFF. CDR3 in DNA: TGTGCCAGCAGTCGGCCTAGCGGGGGGCGGGGGCAGTTCTTC.

The chain joins TRBV5-1 to TRBJ1-3; D is possibly TRBD1 (5 bases). Germline V lookup: CDR1 SGHRS, CDR2 YFSETQ. Trimming shortened V by 4 bases and J by 4 bases, and 9 bases separated the two germline ends. This CDR3 is 13 amino acids long. The CDR3 DNA is TGCGCCAGCAGCGATGGGGCAGGAAACACCATATATTTT. It yields the protein CASSDGAGNTIYF.

This clone was recorded a few times. Other DNA variants within this sample encode the same CDR3. The genes are TRBV7-3 and TRBJ2-5, with D maybe TRBD2 (6 bases). CDR1 and CDR2 (germline): SGHTA, FQGTGA. The CDR3 contains 14 residues. V gave up 5 bases and J gave up 5 bases, with 15 bases separating them. The CDR3 is CASSLSGRGETQYF. CDR3 in DNA: TGTGCCAGCAGCCTAAGCGGCCGGGGGGAGACCCAGTACTTC.

V usage is TRBV7-2 and J usage is TRBJ1-1, with 8 bases aligning to TRBD1. V trimming: 5 bases; J trimming: 4 bases; junction bases outside the gene matches: 6. The CDR3 covers 14 residues. Looked up from germline, CDR1 is SGHTA and CDR2 is FQGNSA. This chain's CDR3 is CASSLDRATTEAFF. The CDR3, as DNA: TGTGCCAGCAGCCTGGACAGGGCCACCACTGAAGCTTTCTTT.

In the case of this clone: Other DNA sequences in this sample translate to the same CDR3. The rearrangement uses TRBV18 and TRBJ2-7; D is ambiguous. The CDR3 is 11 amino acids. CDR1 is KGHSH and CDR2 is LQKENI in the germline V gene. V gave up 2 bases and J gave up 5 bases, with 4 bases separating them. CDR3 in amino acids: CASSPGHEQYF. The CDR3 nucleotides read TGTGCCAGCTCACCAGGGCACGAGCAGTACTTC.

Only one count was recorded for this clone. The J gene is TRBJ1-1, the V gene TRBV19, with a tentative D call TRBD1 (5 bases). CDR1 LNHDA and CDR2 SQIVND come from the germline V gene (reference sequence). Trimming cost V 5 bases and J 5 bases, with 15 bases left between them. The CDR3 runs to 14 residues. CDR3 in DNA: TGTGCCAGTAGTTTAACGGGGGTAGGGACTGAAGCTTTCTTT. Its translation is CASSLTGVGTEAFF.

The chain is built from TRBV27 and TRBJ1-5; no definite D call. Germline CDR1 MNHEY, CDR2 SMNVEV (reference sequence). The ends were cut back, 0 bases at V and 0 bases at J, with 12 bases in the middle. The length of the CDR3 is 17 residues. The DNA for the CDR3 is TGTGCCAGCAGTTTATCGTTTCCATTCCCTAGCAATCAGCCCCAGCATTTT. It specifies CASSLSFPFPSNQPQHF.

J is TRBJ1-1 and V is TRBV12-3 or TRBV12-4; 7 bases agree with TRBD1. Unmatched junction bases numbered 3, after V lost 1 base and J lost 7 bases. The CDR3 has 13 amino acids. The CDR3 sequence is CASSLGQGNEAFF. The DNA for the CDR3 is TGTGCCAGCAGTTTAGGACAGGGTAATGAAGCTTTCTTT.

V is TRBV5-1 and J is TRBJ2-7; 8 positions agree with TRBD1. This CDR3 is built from 15 residues. Germline loops: CDR1 SGHRS, CDR2 YFSETQ. The J segment lost 6 bases and the V segment lost 0 bases, leaving 8 bases of the junction unmatched. The CDR3 sequence: CASSLERTGTSEQYF. The CDR3 region has the DNA TGCGCCAGCAGCTTGGAAAGGACAGGGACATCCGAGCAGTACTTC.

The DNA for the CDR3 is TGCGCCAGCAGCTCGACGGTGGGGGCTTACGAGCAGTACTTC. Encoded protein: CASSSTVGAYEQYF. The V call is TRBV5-1, the J call TRBJ2-7; possible D gene TRBD1, 6 bases. Between the trimmed V and J ends, which lost 3 bases and 4 bases, there was a span of 14 bases. CDR1 and CDR2 from the germline V gene are SGHRS and YFSETQ. CDR3 length equals 14 residues.

V gene TRBV12-3 or TRBV12-4 combines with J gene TRBJ2-7; D remains unclear. CDR3 length: 13 residues. V was clipped by 7 bases and J by 5 bases, with 15 bases between them. Here the CDR3 reads CASTRSLKDEQYF. CDR3 bases: TGTGCCAGCACCCGGAGCCTAAAGGACGAGCAGTACTTC.

This sequence joins TRBV27 and TRBJ1-2; no clear D gene. Trimming took off 5 bases at V and 4 bases at J, with 11 bases between the two ends. Per germline, CDR1 MNHEY and CDR2 SMNVEV (reference sequence). The CDR3 sequence is 13 residues long. The CDR3 reads CASSPNLVYGYTF. In DNA form, the CDR3 reads TGTGCCAGCAGTCCCAATTTAGTCTATGGCTACACCTTC.

The V and J genes are TRBV7-3 and TRBJ1-6; 10 bases are a match to TRBD1. V was pared by 2 bases and J by 7 bases, with 2 bases of the junction left unmatched. This CDR3 has 15 amino acids. The V gene's germline CDR1 is SGHTA and CDR2 FQGTGA. Here the CDR3 reads CASSLLGQGNSPLHF. CDR3 nucleotide sequence: TGTGCCAGCAGCTTATTGGGACAGGGGAATTCACCCCTCCACTTT.

The rearrangement uses TRBV5-5 and TRBJ1-4; D might be TRBD1 (5 bases). The CDR3 spans 15 residues. Germline V CDR1 and CDR2: SGHKS, YYEKEE (reference sequence). V gave up 2 bases and J gave up 0 bases, with 8 bases separating them. CDR3 bases: TGTGCCAGCAGCTTAGGGGCTACAACTAATGAAAAACTGTTTTTT. It translates to CASSLGATTNEKLFF.

V gene TRBV5-1 combines with J gene TRBJ2-5; 9 bases map to TRBD1. Germline V lookup: CDR1 SGHRS, CDR2 YFSETQ. CDR3 length equals 15 residues. Germline trimming cut 0 bases from V and 1 base from J; bases unmatched to any gene: 1. The chain's CDR3 is CASSLGDRAQETQYF. CDR3 bases: TGCGCCAGCAGCTTGGGGGACAGGGCCCAAGAGACCCAGTACTTC.

This clone is a singleton in its sample. The chain joins TRBV28 to TRBJ1-2, with a possible D match to TRBD1 (5 bases). The CDR3 has 13 amino acids. Germline V gene sequence: CDR1 MDHEN, CDR2 SYDVKM. Trimming took off 8 bases at V and 1 base at J, with 11 bases between the two ends. The CDR3 region is CASSQDNNYGYTF. The DNA of the CDR3 is TGTGCCAGCTCTCAGGACAATAACTATGGCTACACCTTC.

This chain joins TRBV9 and TRBJ2-7; 8 nucleotides agree with TRBD1. This CDR3 is 17 amino acids long. The V segment lost 1 base and the J segment 5 bases; nucleotides outside the gene matches: 14. The germline V gene has CDR1 SGDLS and CDR2 YYNGEE. CDR3 protein: CASSVNLGQGLENEQYF. The CDR3 region has the DNA TGTGCCAGCAGCGTAAATTTAGGACAGGGTTTGGAGAACGAGCAGTACTTC.

This sequence joins TRBV11-2 and TRBJ1-6, with 8 bases identical to TRBD1. The germline V gene has CDR1 SGHAT and CDR2 FQNNGV. CDR3 length equals 13 residues. V lost 4 bases, J lost 9 bases, and 2 bases stayed unmatched. The CDR3 bases are TGTGCCAGCAGCTCGGACAGGGTTTCACCCCTCCACTTT. This encodes CASSSDRVSPLHF.

The rearrangement uses TRBV7-9 and TRBJ1-6; 9 bases map to TRBD1. Germline-derived CDR1 and CDR2 are SEHNR and FQNEAQ (reference sequence). The V gene end was trimmed by 5 bases and the J gene end by 9 bases; junction bases not matched to a gene: 5. The CDR3 is 14 residues long. CDR3 nucleotides: TGTGCCAGCAGCCCGGGACAGGGTTTTTCACCCCTCCACTTT. This codes for CASSPGQGFSPLHF.

This chain uses TRBV18 with TRBJ2-1; a possible D gene is TRBD2 (5 bases). The CDR3 is 15 amino acids. Trimming pared 6 bases from V and 0 bases from J, leaving 12 bases between. Looked up from germline, CDR1 is KGHSH and CDR2 is LQKENI. CDR3 protein: CASSQSGGSYNEQFF. For the CDR3, the DNA is TGTGCCAGCTCGCAAAGCGGAGGCTCCTACAATGAGCAGTTCTTC.

The CDR3 spells CASSPRADGGTEAFF. CDR3 DNA: TGTGCCAGCAGCCCACGGGCGGACGGAGGGACTGAAGCTTTCTTT. The rearrangement joins TRBV3-1 (or the pseudogene TRBV3-2) to TRBJ1-1; no clear D. In germline, CDR1 is LGHDT, CDR2 YNNKEL (reference sequence). The CDR3 runs 15 residues. Between the trimmed V and J ends, which lost 4 bases and 5 bases, there was a span of 17 bases.